These T cell receptor beta chains were read from a single sample in a study of T cell responses to AZD1222 COVID-19 vaccine. Profiling relied on immunoSEQ multiplex PCR, and the TCRdb table lists in-frame clones only, not all of them. In the table there are around 110,000 clones, over 75% of which are singletons. Specimen: peripheral blood, collected on day 0 of MenACWY control vaccination. Receptors originate from an adult in good health. The CDR3 runs from the conserved cysteine through the conserved F or W. Each record gives: J gene, D gene, V gene, clone size, CDR3 protein, CDR3 DNA. D genes are given only for firm matches. Rows give clone size only sometimes, using once, few, many, or a class for an expanded clone.

j_call: TRBJ1-5
d_call: TRBD1
v_call: TRBV5-4
clone_size: NA
cdr3_aa: CASSPSGGQGGNQPQHF
cdr3_nt: TGTGCCAGCAGCCCTTCGGGGGGACAGGGGGGCAATCAGCCCCAGCATTTT

j_call: TRBJ1-2
d_call: NA
v_call: TRBV3-1/TRBV3-2
clone_size: NA
cdr3_aa: CASSQAGGDYGYTF
cdr3_nt: TGTGCCAGCAGCCAAGCCGGCGGTGACTATGGCTACACCTTC

j_call: TRBJ1-6
d_call: TRBD1
v_call: TRBV10-2
clone_size: NA
cdr3_aa: CASSEPGQGLILHF
cdr3_nt: TGCGCCAGCAGTGAACCCGGACAGGGTTTAATCCTCCACTTT

j_call: TRBJ2-5
d_call: NA
v_call: TRBV5-1
clone_size: NA
cdr3_aa: CASSSSGGPETQYF
cdr3_nt: TGCGCCAGCAGCTCCAGCGGAGGGCCAGAGACCCAGTACTTC

j_call: TRBJ1-5
d_call: NA
v_call: TRBV3-1/TRBV3-2
clone_size: NA
cdr3_aa: CASSQAWDQPQHF
cdr3_nt: TGTGCCAGCAGCCAAGCCTGGGATCAGCCCCAGCATTTT

j_call: TRBJ1-1
d_call: NA
v_call: TRBV6-6
clone_size: NA
cdr3_aa: CASTYKRGGVTEAFF
cdr3_nt: TGTGCCAGCACTTACAAGCGTGGGGGCGTCACTGAAGCTTTCTTT

j_call: TRBJ2-7
d_call: NA
v_call: TRBV27
clone_size: NA
cdr3_aa: CASSFTPNYEQYF
cdr3_nt: TGTGCCAGCAGTTTTACACCCAACTACGAGCAGTACTTC

j_call: TRBJ2-7
d_call: TRBD1
v_call: TRBV28
clone_size: NA
cdr3_aa: CASSRTGNSYEQYF
cdr3_nt: TGTGCCAGCAGCCGGACAGGGAATTCCTACGAGCAGTACTTC

j_call: TRBJ1-6
d_call: TRBD1
v_call: TRBV11-2
clone_size: NA
cdr3_aa: CASSLDRGMGNSPLHF
cdr3_nt: TGTGCCAGCAGCTTGGACAGGGGTATGGGAAATTCACCCCTCCACTTT

j_call: TRBJ1-4
d_call: NA
v_call: TRBV28
clone_size: NA
cdr3_aa: CASSEDGWVEKLFF
cdr3_nt: TGTGCCAGCAGTGAGGATGGGTGGGTTGAAAAACTGTTTTTT

j_call: TRBJ2-7
d_call: TRBD1
v_call: TRBV28
clone_size: NA
cdr3_aa: CANSGTGTSYEQYF
cdr3_nt: TGTGCCAACTCCGGGACAGGGACATCCTACGAGCAGTACTTC

j_call: TRBJ2-5
d_call: TRBD2
v_call: TRBV11-2
clone_size: NA
cdr3_aa: CASSLVTSGGQETQYF
cdr3_nt: TGTGCCAGCAGCTTAGTAACTAGCGGGGGGCAAGAGACCCAGTACTTC

j_call: TRBJ1-4
d_call: TRBD1
v_call: TRBV6-2/TRBV6-3
clone_size: NA
cdr3_aa: CASSYPDRELFF
cdr3_nt: TGTGCCAGCAGTTACCCTGACAGGGAACTGTTTTTT

j_call: TRBJ2-7
d_call: TRBD1
v_call: TRBV10-3
clone_size: NA
cdr3_aa: CAISESAGQGVGEQYF
cdr3_nt: TGTGCCATCAGTGAGTCGGCGGGACAGGGGGTGGGCGAGCAGTACTTC

j_call: TRBJ2-5
d_call: TRBD2
v_call: TRBV7-2
clone_size: NA
cdr3_aa: CASSQTSGGWETQYF
cdr3_nt: TGTGCCAGCAGCCAGACTAGCGGGGGGTGGGAGACCCAGTACTTC

j_call: TRBJ1-1
d_call: TRBD1
v_call: TRBV28
clone_size: NA
cdr3_aa: CASRPPPGTGNTEAFF
cdr3_nt: TGTGCCAGCAGACCCCCCCCCGGGACAGGGAACACTGAAGCTTTCTTT

j_call: TRBJ2-3
d_call: NA
v_call: TRBV27
clone_size: NA
cdr3_aa: CASRGSTDTQYF
cdr3_nt: TGTGCCAGCAGGGGTAGCACAGATACGCAGTATTTT

j_call: TRBJ1-2
d_call: TRBD1
v_call: TRBV11-2
clone_size: NA
cdr3_aa: CASSAGTGYGYTF
cdr3_nt: TGTGCCAGCAGCGCAGGGACAGGGTACGGCTACACCTTC

j_call: TRBJ1-1
d_call: NA
v_call: TRBV3-1/TRBV3-2
clone_size: NA
cdr3_aa: CASSPKNTEAFF
cdr3_nt: TGTGCCAGCAGCCCCAAGAACACTGAAGCTTTCTTT

j_call: TRBJ2-7
d_call: NA
v_call: TRBV7-2
clone_size: NA
cdr3_aa: CASRGWGYEQYF
cdr3_nt: TGTGCCAGCAGAGGATGGGGCTACGAGCAGTACTTC

j_call: TRBJ1-6
d_call: NA
v_call: TRBV11-2
clone_size: once
cdr3_aa: CASSLVRGTAGPLHF
cdr3_nt: TGTGCCAGCAGCTTAGTCCGGGGTACCGCGGGGCCCCTCCACTTT

j_call: TRBJ1-5
d_call: NA
v_call: TRBV7-2
clone_size: NA
cdr3_aa: CASSRSGNQPQHF
cdr3_nt: TGTGCCAGCAGCCGCAGCGGTAATCAGCCCCAGCATTTT

j_call: TRBJ2-7
d_call: NA
v_call: TRBV5-4
clone_size: NA
cdr3_aa: CASSYQGGTYEQYF
cdr3_nt: TGTGCCAGCAGCTACCAGGGGGGGACCTACGAGCAGTACTTC

j_call: TRBJ1-4
d_call: NA
v_call: TRBV9
clone_size: NA
cdr3_aa: CASSLDSATNEKLFF
cdr3_nt: TGTGCCAGCAGCCTGGACAGTGCAACTAATGAAAAACTGTTTTTT

j_call: TRBJ2-1
d_call: TRBD1
v_call: TRBV7-2
clone_size: NA
cdr3_aa: CASSLVGTGLNEQFF
cdr3_nt: TGTGCCAGCAGCTTAGTTGGGACAGGGCTCAATGAGCAGTTCTTC

j_call: TRBJ1-2
d_call: NA
v_call: TRBV2
clone_size: NA
cdr3_aa: CASSEAETPGRRNFF
cdr3_nt: TGTGCCAGCAGTGAAGCAGAAACCCCGGGTCGGCGAAACTTCTTC

j_call: TRBJ1-2
d_call: NA
v_call: TRBV7-9
clone_size: NA
cdr3_aa: CASSRTVYGYTF
cdr3_nt: TGTGCCAGCAGCCGGACAGTCTATGGCTACACCTTC

j_call: TRBJ2-5
d_call: TRBD2
v_call: TRBV7-7
clone_size: NA
cdr3_aa: CASSSLGTSGKETQYF
cdr3_nt: TGTGCCAGCAGCTCCCTAGGGACTAGCGGGAAAGAGACCCAGTACTTC

j_call: TRBJ2-7
d_call: TRBD2
v_call: TRBV25-1
clone_size: NA
cdr3_aa: CASTGAGVYEQYF
cdr3_nt: TGTGCCAGCACCGGAGCGGGGGTCTACGAGCAGTACTTC

j_call: TRBJ2-6
d_call: NA
v_call: TRBV6-5
clone_size: NA
cdr3_aa: CASSSGANVLTF
cdr3_nt: TGTGCCAGCAGTTCAGGGGCCAACGTCCTGACTTTC

j_call: TRBJ1-1
d_call: NA
v_call: TRBV19
clone_size: NA
cdr3_aa: CASSRRQNTEAFF
cdr3_nt: TGTGCCAGTAGTAGGCGACAGAACACTGAAGCTTTCTTT

j_call: TRBJ1-6
d_call: TRBD1
v_call: TRBV9
clone_size: few
cdr3_aa: CASAPGQYNSPLHF
cdr3_nt: TGTGCCAGCGCCCCGGGACAGTATAATTCACCCCTCCACTTT

j_call: TRBJ2-3
d_call: NA
v_call: TRBV6-6
clone_size: NA
cdr3_aa: CASSRRLSTDTQYF
cdr3_nt: TGTGCCAGCAGCAGACGGCTTAGCACAGATACGCAGTATTTT

j_call: TRBJ2-3
d_call: NA
v_call: TRBV7-9
clone_size: NA
cdr3_aa: CASNGVADTQYF
cdr3_nt: TGTGCCAGCAATGGTGTCGCAGATACGCAGTATTTT

j_call: TRBJ1-2
d_call: NA
v_call: TRBV27
clone_size: NA
cdr3_aa: CASSSPRIGREHYGYTF
cdr3_nt: TGTGCCAGCAGTTCGCCTAGGATCGGCAGGGAGCACTATGGCTACACCTTC

j_call: TRBJ1-1
d_call: NA
v_call: TRBV5-6
clone_size: NA
cdr3_aa: CASSGGGNTEAFF
cdr3_nt: TGTGCCAGCAGCGGGGGAGGAAACACTGAAGCTTTCTTT

j_call: TRBJ2-5
d_call: TRBD1
v_call: TRBV18
clone_size: NA
cdr3_aa: CASSRGQVQETQYF
cdr3_nt: TGTGCCAGCTCACGAGGACAGGTGCAAGAGACCCAGTACTTC

j_call: TRBJ2-7
d_call: TRBD1
v_call: TRBV11-1
clone_size: NA
cdr3_aa: CASSPGQGHSYEQYF
cdr3_nt: TGTGCCAGCAGCCCGGGACAGGGGCACTCCTACGAGCAGTACTTC

j_call: TRBJ2-1
d_call: TRBD2
v_call: TRBV6-5
clone_size: NA
cdr3_aa: CASNPRASGGNEQFF
cdr3_nt: TGTGCCAGCAATCCCCGGGCTAGCGGGGGAAATGAGCAGTTCTTC

j_call: TRBJ1-6
d_call: TRBD1
v_call: TRBV19
clone_size: NA
cdr3_aa: CASSRQGNSSPLHF
cdr3_nt: TGTGCCAGTAGTCGACAGGGGAATAGTTCACCCCTCCACTTT